This TCR beta chain was observed in a study of blood T cells in healthy people across ages. The CDR3 sequence is 13 residues long. The germline V gene has CDR1 SSHAT and CDR2 FNYEAQ (reference sequence). Donors each provided 9.5 to 10 milliliters of peripheral blood. Isolation of PBMCs gave at least 6 million cells per sample. In its sample, this clonotype was seen a few times. Relative to the germline gene, one junction end is altered; a read error may explain this. Primers used in a second PCR of roughly 6 to 12 cycles were a sample-barcoded 5' primer and a J-beta primer mix. TCRdb recomputed calls from the 5' RACE reads with MiXCR, one row per CDR3 protein. The sample carries around 1.5 million distinct CDR3 sequences, around 55% recorded once.

Input material: blood. The chain employs TRBV7-7 and TRBJ2-5; D may be TRBD2 (6 bases). This receptor was taken from a man aged 18 to 30 in good health. CDR3 in DNA: TGTGCTAGCAGCTCGACTAGTTGGGAGACCCAGTACTTC. The encoded protein is CASSSTSWETQYF.